Listed below are T cell receptor beta chains from one sample, sequenced in a study of T cell responses to AZD1222 COVID-19 vaccine. Produced via immunoSEQ multiplex PCR; TCRdb's table is partial and in-frame only. The repertoire holds around 120,000 clones, about 85% seen once, with roughly 2.7% in the top ten. Sequencing was performed on peripheral blood, taken 28 days after the second AZD1222 dose. The receptor set was obtained from an adult who received the AZD1222 COVID-19 vaccine. The CDR3 runs from the conserved cysteine through the conserved F or W. The D gene is left open where the match is weak. Size values are once, few and many counts, or a class for expanded clones, and some rows have none.

v_gene,j_gene,d_gene,abundance,CDR3nt,CDR3aa
TRBV24-1,TRBJ2-6,.,.,TGTGCCACCAGTGACCCGTCCCCAGTGAGAGGGGCCAACGTCCTGACTTTC,CATSDPSPVRGANVLTF
TRBV5-8,TRBJ1-1,TRBD1,.,TGTGCCAGCTTGGGGGGGGACAGAGCTTTCTTT,CASLGGDRAFF
TRBV27,TRBJ2-1,.,.,TGTGCCAGCAGCTTCCACTTGGGCGGCAATGAGCAGTTCTTC,CASSFHLGGNEQFF
TRBV20-1,TRBJ1-2,.,.,TGCAGTGCTAGTTTACAGGGTTACGGCTATGGCTACACCTTC,CSASLQGYGYGYTF
TRBV7-6,TRBJ2-1,TRBD1,.,TGTGCCAGCAGCTTAACCGGGACAGGGGCTCTTGAGCAGTTCTTC,CASSLTGTGALEQFF
TRBV4-1,TRBJ1-2,.,.,TGCGCCAGCAGCCAAGAGGTCAGGGGTGGCTATGGCTACACCTTC,CASSQEVRGGYGYTF
TRBV6-4,TRBJ2-6,.,.,TGTGCCAGCAGTCCAAGCCATGGGGCCAACGTCCTGACTTTC,CASSPSHGANVLTF
TRBV28,TRBJ1-1,TRBD1,.,TGTGCCAGCAGCGATCAAGGGGGCGGGAACACTGAAGCTTTCTTT,CASSDQGGGNTEAFF
TRBV27,TRBJ1-3,TRBD1,once,TGTGCCAGCAAACCACAGGGGGTCCCTGGAAACACCATATATTTT,CASKPQGVPGNTIYF
TRBV28,TRBJ1-4,.,.,TGTGCCAGCAGCCCCGGTGGGGTAGCGAATAATGAAAAACTGTTTTTT,CASSPGGVANNEKLFF
TRBV23-1,TRBJ2-7,.,.,TGCGCCAGCAGTCAGGGTCGGCAAAGCTCCTACGAGCAGTACTTC,CASSQGRQSSYEQYF
TRBV5-1,TRBJ2-7,TRBD1,.,TGCGCCAGCAGCCTCTCGCGACAGGGAGCCTCCTACGAGCAGTACTTC,CASSLSRQGASYEQYF
TRBV6-1,TRBJ1-1,.,.,TGTGCCAGCAGTGAAACAGGGTTGACTTTCTTT,CASSETGLTFF
TRBV7-8,TRBJ1-5,.,.,TGTGCCAGCAGCTTAGAGGGCAGGGGACAGCCCCAGCATTTT,CASSLEGRGQPQHF
TRBV28,TRBJ1-5,TRBD1,.,TGTGCCAGCAGAAATAGGGACAGCGTTGGGAGCAATCAGCCCCAGCATTTT,CASRNRDSVGSNQPQHF
TRBV19,TRBJ1-5,.,.,TGTGCCAGTAGTATGGGGGATCAGCCCCAGCATTTT,CASSMGDQPQHF
TRBV19,TRBJ1-5,TRBD1,.,TGTGCCAGTAGTCACAGGGGGCCGGATCAGCCCCAGCATTTT,CASSHRGPDQPQHF
TRBV12-3/TRBV12-4,TRBJ1-2,.,.,TGTGCCAGCGGTCGGGCACCCTATGGCTACACCTTC,CASGRAPYGYTF
TRBV9,TRBJ1-6,TRBD1,.,TGTGCCAGCAGCCCACAGGGGGGTTCACCCCTCCACTTT,CASSPQGGSPLHF
TRBV9,TRBJ1-1,TRBD1,.,TGTGCCAGCAGCAATGACAGGGGAGGGACTGAAGCTTTCTTT,CASSNDRGGTEAFF
TRBV12-5,TRBJ2-3,.,.,TGTGCTAGTGGTTCTACCGGGGGCTCCTTCTCCACAGATACGCAGTATTTT,CASGSTGGSFSTDTQYF
TRBV6-6,TRBJ1-2,.,.,TGTGCCAGCAGTTCCGGACAGTTGAGATATGGCTACACCTTC,CASSSGQLRYGYTF
TRBV18,TRBJ1-1,TRBD1,.,TGTGCCAGCTCATTAACATCGACAGGGGATGAAGCTTTCTTT,CASSLTSTGDEAFF
TRBV4-3,TRBJ1-5,.,few,TGCGCCAGCAGCCTCGCCCTGGAGCAGCCCCAGCATTTT,CASSLALEQPQHF
TRBV7-9,TRBJ2-5,TRBD1,.,TGTGCCAGCAGTTCAATCGGGACAGGGGGCAAGGGGGAGACCCAGTACTTC,CASSSIGTGGKGETQYF
TRBV5-1,TRBJ2-2,.,.,TGCGCCAGCAGCTTGTCGGGTACCACCGGGGAGCTGTTTTTT,CASSLSGTTGELFF
TRBV15,TRBJ1-6,.,many,TGTGCCACCAGCAGAGCTCAGGTTAATTCACCCCTCCACTTT,CATSRAQVNSPLHF
TRBV19,TRBJ1-5,TRBD1,.,TGTGCCAGTAGTACTCCCAACAGGGGGAATCAGCCCCAGCATTTT,CASSTPNRGNQPQHF
TRBV7-7,TRBJ1-2,TRBD1,.,TGTGCTAGCAGCTTAGCGCTAAGTCGAGGGGGCGGCATCTATGGCTACACCTTC,CASSLALSRGGGIYGYTF
TRBV5-1,TRBJ1-1,TRBD1,.,TGCGCCAGCCACGCAGGGATAGGGGGCTGGTGGACTGAAGCTTTCTTT,CASHAGIGGWWTEAFF
TRBV29-1,TRBJ2-7,.,.,TGCAGCGTCGCGCTAGGGGCAGGGCCACAGTACTTC,CSVALGAGPQYF
TRBV5-1,TRBJ1-1,TRBD1,.,TGCGCCAGCAGCTTTTCCGGGACAGCGAACACTGAAGCTTTCTTT,CASSFSGTANTEAFF
TRBV5-8,TRBJ1-2,TRBD1,.,TGTGCCAGCAGCGCTAAAACAGGGGCGGGCTATGGCTACACCTTC,CASSAKTGAGYGYTF
TRBV5-4,TRBJ1-1,.,few,TGTGCCAGCAGCCCCGCGTTTGGACACAACACTGAAGCTTTCTTT,CASSPAFGHNTEAFF
TRBV12-3/TRBV12-4,TRBJ1-1,.,.,TGTGCCAGCACTCGGGACCCCGGGACTGAAGCTTTCTTT,CASTRDPGTEAFF